The TCR beta chain described here comes from a study of blood T cells in healthy people across ages (dated by TCRdb to the mid-2010s). With regard to the full study: In model experiments, template switching captured about one uniquely barcoded TCR beta cDNA molecule for every two T cells. Four age groups were formed from the donors: young (average about 17 years), middle-aged (approximately 39), aged (more than 55) and long-lived (around 82). The study measured age-related changes in TCR beta repertoire diversity using deep sequencing normalized with unique cDNA molecular identifiers. For two donors (one aged 18 to 30 and one aged 80 or older), the study analyzed two additional independent replicas of 1 million unique cDNA reads from the same blood draw. Broad study findings and their caveats: A strong correlation was found between observed TCR beta diversity and the percentage of naive T cells measured by flow cytometry. Donor CMV infection status was unknown, potentially confounding age-related changes in expanded clonotypes. The long-lived group showed more naive CD4+ T cells, fewer expanded clones and increased TCR diversity than the aged group, suggesting age selection. Conclusive comparison of naive and antigen-experienced compartments was prevented by the profiling of bulk unsorted PBMCs. Observed TCR beta diversity per million T cells fell roughly linearly with age, and a significant reduction was already apparent by age around 40. Estimates of total diversity based on one million sequenced T cells were considered lower bounds and underestimates.

The approximately 41 donors, aged 6 to 90 years, were systemically healthy Caucasian individuals from Russia. About 10 milliliters of peripheral blood were collected from each donor into EDTA-treated Vacutainer tubes. Ficoll-Paque density-gradient centrifugation was used to isolate PBMCs, with at least 7 million per sample. Total RNA was extracted from PBMCs with Trizol reagent, with at least 5 micrograms obtained per sample. For every donor, flow cytometry on a PBMC aliquot measured the percentage of naive CD45RAhigh/CD27high T cells. Libraries were prepared through 5' RACE. Sequencing relied on an Illumina HiSeq 2500. A second PCR of about 6 to 12 cycles was run with a J-beta primer mix and a sample-barcoded 5' primer. A template-switch 5' adaptor carrying 12 random nucleotides introduced a unique molecular identifier onto each TCR beta cDNA molecule. At least 2.5 million CDR3-containing paired-end reads were obtained from each sample. The Mint cDNA synthesis kit, primed by a TRBC-specific oligonucleotide, was used to synthesize first-strand cDNA from all RNA. Following uracil-DNA glycosylase treatment, a first 18-cycle PCR with universal primers M1SS and BC2_uni_R was performed on all cDNA. The authors' analysis ran thus. Each sample was normalized by randomly selecting 1 million high-quality reads, each carrying a distinct molecular identifier. Instead of being binned into consensus sequences, reads with shared molecular identifiers were discarded. MiTCR, run with a Q25 quality threshold and the strictest error-elimination algorithm, handled CDR3 identification, clonotype clustering and error correction. A nonparametric unseen species model with Euler transformation was used to estimate lower-bound total TCR beta diversity. TCRdb passed the public sequencing reads through fastp at Q25 and MiXCR, retaining productive beta sequences. Merged by CDR3 protein, the rows form single entries marked with the most common genes and DNA. These V and J calls rely on TCRdb rather than the paper's analysis. This sample has over 500,000 distinct CDR3 sequences in its table, and about 29% of those were observed once. Over 3.5% of the sample goes to the ten largest clones.

Via the germline V gene (reference sequence), CDR1 is DFQATT and CDR2 SNEGSKA. From the cysteine up to the phenylalanine, the CDR3 has a length of 10 residues. This entry keeps only the CDR3 DNA: 30 bases, framed from base 1. On this clonotype itself: The antigen this receptor binds is unknown. At one of its ends the junction is not consistent with the germline gene, which may arise from a read error.

This same sample was also part of a study on T cells of mothers and their children. According to the second study: Nine systemically healthy Caucasian individuals served as donors, namely three mothers together with their six children. cDNA synthesis used all of the extracted RNA, with 1.5 ug of RNA in each 15 ul reaction. In the second PCR, sample barcodes and 2-4 random nucleotides were introduced via the M1S primer. Over 10 million TCR beta CDR3 reads came from each mother, compared with around 3 million reads from each child. Thymic selection similarly shapes TCR recombination output in related and unrelated pairs, with minor effect from inherited differences. Normalized repertoire overlap was always slightly but never significantly higher in related than unrelated mother-child pairs. With a sensitivity of around 97 clones per million clonotypes, no persistent microchimeric T cell clones were detected. The study used deep NGS to compare TCR beta repertoires of mothers and children, seeking features distinguishing related mother-child pairs from unrelated individuals. The mean age was approximately 41 +/- 4 years for the mothers and roughly 11 +/- 4 years for the children. After adapter ligation with NEBNext reagents, the libraries were sequenced on Illumina HiSeq 2000 with 100+100 nt paired-end reads. Mother and child libraries were prepared a month apart and sequenced in separate runs to prevent cross-contamination. Between about 500,000 and 2,100,000 distinct TCR beta clonotypes were identified per donor. Naive TCR beta clonotypes were estimated from low-frequency clonotypes matched to each donor's FACS-determined naive share, without sorting.

The receptor was derived from a boy aged 2 to 10 in good health. Sequencing was done on a sample of blood. The chain couples TRBV20-1 to TRBJ2-1; no D segment can be confidently identified. The encoded CDR3 is CSASGNELYF. The bases read TGCAGTGCTAGTGGAAACGAGCTGTACTTC.